These 18 T cell receptor beta chains were all obtained from the same sample, sequenced in a study of blood T cells in healthy people across ages (dated by TCRdb to between 2015 and 2017). Preparation of the library involved 5' RACE. Sequencing was carried out with an Illumina HiSeq 2500. The second PCR ran for about 6 to 11 cycles and used a J-beta primer mix along with a sample-barcoded 5' primer. Through fastp at Q25 and MiXCR, TCRdb rebuilt clones from the public reads, retaining in-frame beta chains. Rows are unified per CDR3 protein, each entry keeping the most common DNA and genes. In this sample the table shows hundreds of thousands of distinct CDR3 sequences, more than 25% of which occur a single time. Of the sample, over 2.5% is held by the ten largest clones. These data also formed part of another study, on T cells of mothers and their children.

The sequenced material came from blood. The receptors were gathered from a boy under 18 in good health.

The rearrangement joins TRBV7-3 to TRBJ2-2; TRBD1 matches 7 bases. Germline trimming cut 6 bases from V and 2 bases from J; bases unmatched to any gene: 12. CDR3 length: 17 residues. Per germline, CDR1 SGHTA and CDR2 FQGTGA. The DNA of the CDR3 is TGTGCCAGCAGTCAAGGGGCCTCAGGGGGAAACACCGGGGAGCTGTTTTTT. Protein product: CASSQGASGGNTGELFF.

Only a few counts were recorded for this clonotype. The rearrangement joins TRBV5-1 to TRBJ1-1; the D gene is possibly TRBD1 (5 bases). The V end was cut by 5 bases, the J end by 0 bases, with 11 bases between. CDR1 is SGHRS, CDR2 YFSETQ, per germline. This CDR3 contains 14 residues. The CDR3 protein is CASRPTVLNTEAFF. The CDR3, as DNA: TGCGCCAGCAGACCGACAGTGCTGAACACTGAAGCTTTCTTT.

This clonotype was observed a handful of times. V and J are TRBV3-1 and TRBJ1-2; D is possibly TRBD1 (6 bases). This CDR3 has 13 amino acids. The V gene's germline CDR1 is LGHDT and CDR2 YNNKEL (reference sequence). V lost 6 bases and J lost 8, with 16 bases in between. The CDR3 sequence is CASSLTGLGGYTF. As DNA, the CDR3 is TGTGCCAGCAGTCTAACAGGGCTGGGAGGCTACACCTTC.

The chain combines TRBV28 with TRBJ2-5; 7 bases line up with TRBD2. The junction had 13 bases not matched to a gene; V was cut back by 4 bases and J by 5 bases. CDR3 length: 16 amino acids. The V gene's germline CDR1 is MDHEN and CDR2 SYDVKM. CDR3 in amino acids: CASSSPTSRGAETQYF. Written as DNA, the CDR3 is TGTGCCAGCAGTTCACCGACTAGCCGGGGTGCGGAGACCCAGTACTTC.

This clonotype was recorded a few times. The chain uses TRBV19 and TRBJ2-7; D might be TRBD1 (7 bases). The V end was cut by 2 bases, the J end by 4 bases, with 15 bases between. Per germline, CDR1 LNHDA and CDR2 SQIVND (reference sequence). The CDR3 runs to 15 residues. DNA for the CDR3: TGTGCCAGTAGTATATCCGGCAGGGGGAGGTACGAGCAGTACTTC. The encoded protein is CASSISGRGRYEQYF.

This clonotype showed up just a few times. The chain carries TRBV7-3 and TRBJ2-5, with a tentative D call TRBD1 (5 bases). Per the germline V gene, CDR1 is SGHTA and CDR2 is FQGTGA. Between the trimmed V and J ends, which lost 4 bases and 5 bases, there was a span of 17 bases. There are 15 residues in the CDR3. The CDR3 DNA follows: TGTGCCAGCAGCTCCGGAGTGTCAGGGAAGGAGACCCAGTACTTC. Residues: CASSSGVSGKETQYF.

This clonotype was picked up a small number of times. The V gene is TRBV27, the J gene TRBJ2-3; D may be TRBD1 or TRBD2 (5 bases each). The germline V gene encodes CDR1 MNHEY and CDR2 SMNVEV (reference sequence). V was pared by 4 bases and J by 6 bases, with 14 bases between. There are 14 residues in the CDR3. The CDR3 is CASSWKGTIDTQYF. In DNA form, the CDR3 reads TGTGCCAGCAGTTGGAAGGGGACGATCGATACGCAGTATTTT.

With regard to this clonotype: An end of the junction differs from the germline gene, which may be a read error. CDR3 in DNA: TGTGCCAGCAGCTTGGCAGGAGAAGGACGGACGTACTTC. It translates to CASSLAGEGRTYF. This chain connects TRBV5-5 to TRBJ2-1; D call uncertain. The CDR3 has 13 amino acids. Per the germline V gene, CDR1 is SGHKS and CDR2 is YYEKEE (reference sequence).

The J gene is TRBJ2-7, the V gene TRBV27, with a tentative D call TRBD1 (5 bases). Per germline, CDR1 MNHEY and CDR2 SMNVEV (reference sequence). Trimming pared 5 bases from V and 5 bases from J, leaving 22 bases between. The CDR3 runs to 16 residues. The CDR3 region has the DNA TGTGCCAGCAGTCACTCCCCCCCAGGGCTCCCCCACGAGCAGTACTTC. Its translation is CASSHSPPGLPHEQYF.

This clonotype was counted a few times. The CDR3 sequence: CASSPSSGADTQYF. The DNA for the CDR3 is TGTGCCAGCAGCCCTTCTAGCGGGGCAGATACGCAGTATTTT. This chain links TRBV7-6 with TRBJ2-3; 9 nucleotides line up with TRBD2. CDR3 length: 14 amino acids. From germline, CDR1 is SGHVS and CDR2 FNYEAQ. Trimming cost V 5 bases and J 4 bases; bases outside gene matches: 4.

Comments on this clonotype: At one end, the junction sequence differs from germline, possibly due to a read error. The CDR3 region is CASSSGLANENF. CDR3 sequence (DNA): TGTGCTAGCAGTTCGGGACTAGCGAATGAAAACTTC. The chain has TRBV12-3 or TRBV12-4 and TRBJ2-7; 10 bases line up with TRBD2. The length of the CDR3 is 12 residues.

The chain uses TRBV7-9 and TRBJ1-2; tentative D call: TRBD1 (5 bases). CDR3 size: 15 residues. The V gene's germline CDR1 is SEHNR and CDR2 FQNEAQ (reference sequence). Trimming left V 3 bases short and J 3 bases short, with 14 bases between. CDR3: CASSFKLPGDYGYTF. CDR3 bases: TGTGCCAGCAGCTTTAAACTCCCGGGGGACTATGGCTACACCTTC.

This clonotype was observed a few times. This may stem from a read error, because a much larger clone lies one nucleotide away. The CDR3 here is CASSLVYEQYF. Here the CDR3 DNA reads TGTGCCAGCAGCTTAGTGTACGAGCAGTACTTC. The rearrangement joins TRBV11-2 to TRBJ2-7, with no clear D. Germline CDR1 and CDR2: SGHAT and FQNNGV. This CDR3 is 11 amino acids long. Trimming pared 1 base from V and 4 bases from J, leaving 2 bases between. The full variable domain, with the rest looked up from reference TRBV11-2 and TRBJ2-7, is EAGVAQSPRYKIIEKRQSVAFWCNPISGHATLYWYQQILGQGPKLLIQFQNNGVVDDSQLPKDRFSAERLKGVDSTLKIQPAKLEDSAVYLCASSLVYEQYFGPGTRLTVT.

This clonotype turned up a few times. This chain connects TRBV7-2 to TRBJ2-7; no clear D gene. The CDR3 loop spans 13 amino acids. Germline V gives CDR1 SGHTA, CDR2 FQGNSA. The germline V and J ends were trimmed by 2 bases and 4 bases, with 9 bases remaining between them. The CDR3 DNA sequence: TGTGCCAGCAGCTTAATGAAGTCATACGAGCAGTACTTC. As protein: CASSLMKSYEQYF.

This clonotype occurred a few times. This chain links TRBV2 with TRBJ2-1; 8 bases line up with TRBD1. There are 13 residues in the CDR3. The junction had 14 bases not matched to a gene; V was cut back by 8 bases and J by 14 bases. Germline CDR1 SNHLY, CDR2 FYNNEI. This chain's CDR3 is CASRPWTGWVEFF. The CDR3 DNA reads as TGTGCCAGCCGCCCCTGGACAGGGTGGGTTGAGTTCTTC. The full variable domain, with the rest looked up from reference TRBV2 and TRBJ2-1, is EPEVTQTPSHQVTQMGQEVILRCVPISNHLYFYWYRQILGQKVEFLVSFYNNEISEKSEIFDDQFSVERPDGSNFTLKIRSTKLEDSAMYFCASRPWTGWVEFFGPGTRLTVL.

This clonotype came up a few times. The chain joins TRBV11-2 to TRBJ2-7; no clear D. CDR1 and CDR2 from the germline V gene are SGHAT and FQNNGV. The CDR3 covers 13 residues. With 1 base removed from V and 2 bases from J, the gap between germline ends came to 6 bases. The CDR3: CASSLGITYEQYF. For the CDR3, the DNA is TGTGCCAGCAGCTTAGGGATCACCTACGAGCAGTACTTC. The full variable domain, rest sourced from reference TRBV11-2 and TRBJ2-7, is EAGVAQSPRYKIIEKRQSVAFWCNPISGHATLYWYQQILGQGPKLLIQFQNNGVVDDSQLPKDRFSAERLKGVDSTLKIQPAKLEDSAVYLCASSLGITYEQYFGPGTRLTVT.

V and J are TRBV7-8 and TRBJ2-5; possibly TRBD1 or TRBD2 for D (6 bases each). Germline CDR1 and CDR2: SGHVS and FQNEAQ. The CDR3 covers 16 residues. Trimming left V 5 bases short and J 3 bases short, with 19 bases between. The CDR3 is CASSSRGGGLEETQYF. In DNA form, the CDR3 reads TGTGCCAGCAGCAGTCGGGGTGGGGGGCTGGAAGAGACCCAGTACTTC.

The gene calls are TRBV7-2 and TRBJ1-2; 9 nucleotides agree with TRBD1. CDR1 is SGHTA, CDR2 FQGNSA, per germline. V gave up 1 base and J gave up 7 bases; unmatched junction bases: 7. This CDR3 has 15 amino acids. The CDR3, as DNA: TGTGCCAGCAGCTTAGAGCGGGACAGGGCATTTGGCTACACCTTC. This codes for CASSLERDRAFGYTF.